These T cell receptor beta chains were read from a single sample in a study of post-analysis software for immune sequencing data. MiXCR, applied by TCRdb to the PCR reads, yields one record per CDR3 protein. The sample has 600,000 to 750,000 distinct CDR3 sequences, 59% seen once. The sample consisted of blood. Receptors originate from a girl aged 2-10 years with multiple sclerosis. Each CDR3 is given with its conserved first and last residue. Fields, in order: D gene, clone size, V gene, J gene, CDR3 DNA, CDR3 protein. The D gene is left open where the match is weak. Clone size is given for some rows only: seen once, a few or many times, or a class if the clone is expanded.

d_gene: -
abundance: -
v_gene: TRBV25-1
j_gene: TRBJ2-5
CDR3nt: TGTGCCAGCACATCGGGACGAAACCAAGAGACCCAGTACTTC
CDR3aa: CASTSGRNQETQYF

d_gene: TRBD2
abundance: -
v_gene: TRBV11-2
j_gene: TRBJ2-3
CDR3nt: TGTGCCAGCAGCTTATTTAGCGGGGGGGCCCTCACAGATACGCAGTATTTT
CDR3aa: CASSLFSGGALTDTQYF

d_gene: TRBD1
abundance: -
v_gene: TRBV6-6
j_gene: TRBJ2-7
CDR3nt: TGTGCCAGCAGCCAAAGACAGGGAGTAAATGAGCAGTACTTC
CDR3aa: CASSQRQGVNEQYF

d_gene: -
abundance: -
v_gene: TRBV12-3/TRBV12-4
j_gene: TRBJ1-5
CDR3nt: TGTGCCAGCAGTTTGCGGGCTAGCCATCAGCCCCAGCATTTT
CDR3aa: CASSLRASHQPQHF

d_gene: TRBD2
abundance: few
v_gene: TRBV7-2
j_gene: TRBJ2-5
CDR3nt: TGTGCCAGCAGCCCCCAGCGGGAGGGCCCTCGTTCGCGCGAGACCCAGTACTTC
CDR3aa: CASSPQREGPRSRETQYF

d_gene: -
abundance: few
v_gene: TRBV7-3
j_gene: TRBJ2-5
CDR3nt: TGTGCCAGCAGCTTAATGTCGGGCTTGGAGACCCAGTACTTC
CDR3aa: CASSLMSGLETQYF

d_gene: TRBD1
abundance: -
v_gene: TRBV5-1
j_gene: TRBJ2-5
CDR3nt: TGCGCCAGCAGCTCCGGGACAGGGTTCCAAGAGACCCAGTACTTC
CDR3aa: CASSSGTGFQETQYF

d_gene: TRBD1
abundance: -
v_gene: TRBV11-2
j_gene: TRBJ2-2
CDR3nt: TGTACCAGCAGTCGACAGGGGGCCGGGACCGGGGAGCTGTTTTTT
CDR3aa: CTSSRQGAGTGELFF

d_gene: TRBD1
abundance: few
v_gene: TRBV5-6
j_gene: TRBJ2-3
CDR3nt: TGTGCCAGCAGCTTGCAGGGACAGGGGGCGGCAGATACGCAGTATTTT
CDR3aa: CASSLQGQGAADTQYF

d_gene: TRBD1
abundance: -
v_gene: TRBV7-2
j_gene: TRBJ2-1
CDR3nt: TGTGCCAGCAGCTTAGATAACAGGGGAAATGAGCAGTTCTTC
CDR3aa: CASSLDNRGNEQFF

d_gene: -
abundance: -
v_gene: TRBV10-2
j_gene: TRBJ2-1
CDR3nt: TGCGCCAGCAGTTCCTCACAGGGATACAATGAGCAGTTCTTC
CDR3aa: CASSSSQGYNEQFF

d_gene: -
abundance: -
v_gene: TRBV7-2
j_gene: TRBJ2-2
CDR3nt: TGTGCCAGCAGCTTATCAGAGGGAAGGGAGCTGTTTTTT
CDR3aa: CASSLSEGRELFF

d_gene: -
abundance: -
v_gene: TRBV10-3
j_gene: TRBJ2-1
CDR3nt: TGTGCCATCAGTGAGGCCAGGGAGAGTTGGGTTAGGAATGAGCAGTTCTTC
CDR3aa: CAISEARESWVRNEQFF

d_gene: -
abundance: -
v_gene: TRBV20-1
j_gene: TRBJ2-1
CDR3nt: TGCAGTGCTAGAGATCGGTACAGGCTCGATAATGAGCAGTTCTTC
CDR3aa: CSARDRYRLDNEQFF

d_gene: -
abundance: -
v_gene: TRBV29-1
j_gene: TRBJ2-6
CDR3nt: TGCAGCGTTGAAGTGTCCGTCTCTGGGGCCAACGTCCTGACTTTC
CDR3aa: CSVEVSVSGANVLTF

d_gene: -
abundance: few
v_gene: TRBV7-9
j_gene: TRBJ2-5
CDR3nt: TGTGCCAGCAGGGAAAGGCAAGAGACCCAGTACTTC
CDR3aa: CASRERQETQYF

d_gene: -
abundance: -
v_gene: TRBV7-3
j_gene: TRBJ2-1
CDR3nt: TGTGCCAGCAGCTTGCCGGGAAGCTCGAGCTCCTACAATGAGCAGTTCTTC
CDR3aa: CASSLPGSSSSYNEQFF

d_gene: TRBD1
abundance: -
v_gene: TRBV7-9
j_gene: TRBJ1-1
CDR3nt: TGTGCCACCAGGACAGGTGGCGGCACTGAAGCTTTCTTT
CDR3aa: CATRTGGGTEAFF